The 8 T cell receptor beta chains reported below all come from one sample, sequenced in a study of a mutant IDH1 vaccine in newly diagnosed glioma. Time point indicated: week 35, safety follow-up. Mutant IDH1 20-mer peptide, at 300 ug, made up each vaccine dose, with topical imiquimod. Generated by immunoSEQ multiplex PCR, the TCRdb table keeps only in-frame clones and is missing some. Altogether about 44,000 clones are present, approximately 80% being singletons, with the ten largest covering approximately 4.7%. These receptors' antigens are unknown. Here the sequenced sample was PBMCs, taken from a glioma patient whose treatment included an IDH1 peptide vaccine. Receptors originate from a woman aged 40 to 50 with glioma. Some clones in this sample may be carry-over from other donors' samples.

The chain is built from TRBV28 and TRBJ1-2, with a tentative D call TRBD1 (5 bases). The V end lost 4 bases, the J end lost 5 bases, and 11 bases lay between the germline ends. Germline CDR1 is MDHEN and CDR2 is SYDVKM. The CDR3 contains 13 residues. The CDR3 region is CASSSGIGYGYTF. The CDR3 nucleotides read TGTGCCAGCAGTTCAGGGATTGGGTATGGCTACACCTTC.

This chain joins TRBV7-2 and TRBJ2-3, with D unclear. Trimming pared 3 bases from V and 5 bases from J, leaving 15 bases between. The CDR3 is 15 residues long. Germline lookup yields CDR1 SGHTA and CDR2 FQGNSA. As DNA, the CDR3 is TGTGCCAGCAGCTTGGGCGGTGCAAATGGAGATACGCAGTATTTT. This translates into CASSLGGANGDTQYF.

The V call is TRBV28, the J call TRBJ2-7, with unresolved D. The CDR3 runs 12 residues. Between the trimmed V and J ends, which lost 3 bases and 3 bases, there was a span of 6 bases. Germline V CDR1 and CDR2: MDHEN, SYDVKM. The CDR3 region has the DNA TGTGCCAGCAGTTTGAGGCGCTACGAGCAGTACTTC. Its protein product is CASSLRRYEQYF.

The gene calls are TRBV7-8 and TRBJ2-1; 9 bases line up with TRBD2. V shed 5 bases and J 4 bases; nucleotides not matched to a gene: 6. The CDR3 covers 15 residues. The germline V gene encodes CDR1 SGHVS and CDR2 FQNEAQ. CDR3 residues: CASSRRLADYNEQFF. Here the CDR3 DNA reads TGTGCCAGCAGCAGACGACTAGCGGATTACAATGAGCAGTTCTTC.

This rearrangement joins TRBV13 to TRBJ2-2; 9 positions agree with TRBD2. The CDR3 contains 20 residues. The germline CDR1 and CDR2 sequences are PRHDT and FYEKMQ (reference sequence). V shed 1 base, J shed 6 bases, and the junction held 18 bases outside the gene matches. The CDR3 spells CASSLVTRGSGRTYAGELFF. CDR3 in DNA: TGTGCCAGCAGCTTAGTAACGAGGGGTAGCGGGAGAACCTACGCCGGGGAGCTGTTTTTT.

The chain employs TRBV19 and TRBJ1-1; no firm D call. This CDR3 spans 14 amino acids. Per germline, CDR1 LNHDA and CDR2 SQIVND (reference sequence). The ends were cut back, 1 base at V and 4 bases at J, with 10 bases in the middle. CDR3 in amino acids: CASSIGSRGTEAFF. The CDR3 DNA sequence: TGTGCCAGTAGTATAGGAAGCAGAGGCACTGAAGCTTTCTTT.

This rearrangement joins TRBV9 to TRBJ1-3, with TRBD1 identical over 7 bases. This CDR3 has 18 amino acids. Germline values: CDR1 SGDLS, CDR2 YYNGEE. The V and J ends lost 0 bases and 0 bases, in that order; junction bases with no gene match: 9. CDR3 sequence reads: CASSVGPAQGSSGNTIYF. CDR3 DNA: TGTGCCAGCAGCGTAGGGCCCGCACAGGGGAGCTCTGGAAACACCATATATTTT.

The chain joins TRBV19 to TRBJ1-6; no firm D call. The germline gives CDR1 LNHDA, CDR2 SQIVND (reference sequence). This CDR3 comprises 16 residues. V was cut by 8 bases and J by 0 bases, with 14 bases left in between. The CDR3: CASSLRESSYNSPLHF. In nucleotides, the CDR3 is TGTGCCAGTTCCCTGCGGGAAAGCTCCTATAATTCACCCCTCCACTTT.